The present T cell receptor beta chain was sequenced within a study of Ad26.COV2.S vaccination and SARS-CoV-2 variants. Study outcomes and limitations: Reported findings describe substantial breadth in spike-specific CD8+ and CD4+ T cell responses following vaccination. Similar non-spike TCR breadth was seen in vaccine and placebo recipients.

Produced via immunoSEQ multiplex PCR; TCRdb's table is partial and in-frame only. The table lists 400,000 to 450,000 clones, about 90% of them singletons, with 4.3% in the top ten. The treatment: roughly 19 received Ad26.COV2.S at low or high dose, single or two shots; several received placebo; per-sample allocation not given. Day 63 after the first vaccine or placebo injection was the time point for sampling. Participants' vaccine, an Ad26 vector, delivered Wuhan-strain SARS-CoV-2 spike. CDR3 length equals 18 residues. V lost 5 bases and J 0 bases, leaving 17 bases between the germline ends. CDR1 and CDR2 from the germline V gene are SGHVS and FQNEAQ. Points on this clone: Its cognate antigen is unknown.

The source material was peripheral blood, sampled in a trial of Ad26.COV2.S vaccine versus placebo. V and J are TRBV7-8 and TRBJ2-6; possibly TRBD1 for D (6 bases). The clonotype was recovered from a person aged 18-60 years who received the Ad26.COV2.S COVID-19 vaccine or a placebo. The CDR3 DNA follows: TGTGCCAGCAGCGTCGCAGGGGTGAAAAGCTCTGGGGCCAACGTCCTGACTTTC. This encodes CASSVAGVKSSGANVLTF. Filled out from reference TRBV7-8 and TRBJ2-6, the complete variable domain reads GAGVSQSPRYKVAKRGQDVALRCDPISGHVSLFWYQQALGQGPEFLTYFQNEAQLDKSGLPSDRFFAERPEGSVSTLKIQRTQQEDSAVYLCASSVAGVKSSGANVLTFGAGSRLTVL.